The 16 T cell receptor beta chains presented below share a single source sample, sequenced in a study of blood T cell repertoires in COVID-19. Sequencing used immunoSEQ multiplex PCR; TCRdb keeps in-frame clones, though not all of them. The data hold about 160,000 clones, with 65% to 85% observed a single time. Sequencing was done on a sample of peripheral blood. The receptor source for this set is a man between 60 and 75 years old with active or convalescent COVID-19.

The V gene is TRBV15, the J gene TRBJ2-5; 7 bases map to TRBD1. This CDR3 has 18 amino acids. V trimming: 3 bases; J trimming: 7 bases; junction bases outside the gene matches: 20. Germline CDR1 reads LNHNV; CDR2 reads YYDKDF (reference sequence). This CDR3 is CATSSREYRGHGLGTQYF. The CDR3 DNA sequence: TGTGCCACCAGCAGTAGGGAATACAGGGGACACGGCCTAGGGACCCAGTACTTC. The whole variable domain, filled in from reference TRBV15 and TRBJ2-5, reads DAMVIQNPRYQVTQFGKPVTLSCSQTLNHNVMYWYQQKSSQAPKLLFHYYDKDFNNEADTPDNFQSRRPNTSFCFLDIRSPGLGDTAMYLCATSSREYRGHGLGTQYFGPGTRLLVL.

The V call is TRBV6-5, the J call TRBJ2-2; tentative D call: TRBD2 (5 bases). The V gene's germline CDR1 is MNHEY and CDR2 SVGAGI. Trimming shortened V by 4 bases and J by 0 bases, and 12 bases separated the two germline ends. This CDR3 spans 16 amino acids. CDR3 amino acids: CASSWFGRANTGELFF. CDR3 bases: TGTGCCAGCAGTTGGTTCGGGCGGGCGAACACCGGGGAGCTGTTTTTT.

This clone has only a few counts. The V call is TRBV3-1 (or the pseudogene TRBV3-2), the J call TRBJ2-1, with TRBD1 matching over 7 bases. CDR3 length equals 16 residues. CDR1 is LGHDT and CDR2 is YNNKEL in the germline V gene (reference sequence). V was pared by 0 bases and J by 8 bases, with 10 bases of the junction left unmatched. CDR3 sequence reads: CASSQDSTPQGYEQFF. CDR3 in DNA: TGTGCCAGCAGCCAAGATAGCACCCCACAGGGGTATGAGCAGTTCTTC.

This CDR3 reads CASSQDIFQPQHF. CDR3 bases: TGTGCCAGCAGCCAAGATATTTTCCAGCCCCAGCATTTT. This chain connects TRBV4-2 to TRBJ1-5, with unresolved D. Germline V gene lookup returns CDR1 LGHNA and CDR2 YNFKEQ. V was cut by 0 bases and J by 7 bases, with 7 bases left in between. The CDR3 sequence is 13 residues long.

V usage is TRBV7-2 and J usage is TRBJ1-1; weak D call: TRBD1 (5 bases). The CDR3 is made up of 13 amino acids. The V end was cut by 5 bases, the J end by 6 bases, with 13 bases between. In germline, CDR1 is SGHTA, CDR2 FQGNSA. As DNA, the CDR3 is TGTGCCAGCAGCCAACGGGGGTCTGCTGAAGCTTTCTTT. Amino acid sequence: CASSQRGSAEAFF.

The V gene is TRBV5-4, the J gene TRBJ2-1; a possible D gene is TRBD2 (7 bases). V lost 4 bases and J lost 4, with 15 bases in between. Looked up from germline, CDR1 is SGHNT and CDR2 is YYREEE (reference sequence). CDR3 size: 15 residues. CDR3 in amino acids: CASSPGRGLYNEQFF. Written as DNA, the CDR3 is TGTGCCAGCAGCCCGGGGAGGGGGTTATACAATGAGCAGTTCTTC. The full variable domain, rest sourced from reference TRBV5-4 and TRBJ2-1, is ETGVTQSPTHLIKTRGQQVTLRCSSQSGHNTVSWYQQALGQGPQFIFQYYREEENGRGNFPPRFSGLQFPNYSSELNVNALELDDSALYLCASSPGRGLYNEQFFGPGTRLTVL.

This clone appeared a few times. The chain combines TRBV9 with TRBJ2-1; D is perhaps TRBD2 (6 bases). Trimming pared 0 bases from V and 5 bases from J, leaving 12 bases between. Germline values: CDR1 SGDLS, CDR2 YYNGEE. This CDR3 is 15 amino acids long. The CDR3 loop is CASSVDLARDNEQFF. The CDR3 nucleotides read TGTGCCAGCAGCGTAGATCTAGCGCGCGACAATGAGCAGTTCTTC. The whole variable domain, filled in from reference TRBV9 and TRBJ2-1, reads DSGVTQTPKHLITATGQRVTLRCSPRSGDLSVYWYQQSLDQGLQFLIQYYNGEERAKGNILERFSAQQFPDLHSELNLSSLELGDSALYFCASSVDLARDNEQFFGPGTRLTVL.

In DNA form, the CDR3 reads TGTGCCACCAGCAGAACGGGACTAGCGGGAGTCTATGAGCAGTTCTTC. Residues: CATSRTGLAGVYEQFF. The V gene is TRBV15, the J gene TRBJ2-1; 14 nucleotides align to TRBD2. The germline V gene has CDR1 LNHNV and CDR2 YYDKDF (reference sequence). Germline trimming cut 2 bases from V and 8 bases from J; bases unmatched to any gene: 5. This CDR3 comprises 16 residues.

The chain joins TRBV5-6 to TRBJ1-6; D unresolved. The CDR3 is 17 residues long. Trimming removed 3 bases at V and 0 bases at J, with 13 bases between. The germline V gene encodes CDR1 SGHDT and CDR2 YYEEEE. The CDR3 DNA reads as TGTGCCAGCAGCTCCACCCGTCCGAGCTCCTATAATTCACCCCTCCACTTT. It translates to CASSSTRPSSYNSPLHF.

In its sample, this clone was seen once. The chain carries TRBV7-9 and TRBJ2-5; D perhaps matches TRBD2 (6 bases). The CDR3 totals 13 residues. Trimming removed 6 bases from V and 2 bases from J, with 10 bases in between. Germline CDR1 is SEHNR and CDR2 is FQNEAQ (reference sequence). CDR3 residues: CASSWGVQETQYF. CDR3 DNA: TGTGCCAGCAGTTGGGGGGTTCAAGAGACCCAGTACTTC.

CDR3: CASSRDREEKLFF. In DNA, the CDR3 is TGTGCCAGCAGCCGGGACAGGGAAGAAAAACTGTTTTTT. The chain couples TRBV2 to TRBJ1-4; 9 bases map to TRBD1. The J segment lost 8 bases and the V segment lost 6 bases, leaving 4 bases of the junction unmatched. The germline gives CDR1 SNHLY, CDR2 FYNNEI. This CDR3 contains 13 residues.

The chain has TRBV7-6 and TRBJ1-5; 7 bases fit TRBD1. Germline V lookup: CDR1 SGHVS, CDR2 FNYEAQ. The CDR3 is made up of 15 amino acids. V lost 1 base, J lost 4 bases, and 4 bases stayed unmatched. In nucleotides, the CDR3 is TGTGCCAGCAGCTTAGGGACAGGAACTAATCAGCCCCAGCATTTT. As protein: CASSLGTGTNQPQHF.

V usage is TRBV10-1 and J usage is TRBJ2-1; 12 nucleotides match TRBD1. Unmatched junction bases numbered 5, after V lost 4 bases and J lost 7 bases. This CDR3 comprises 15 residues. CDR1 and CDR2 from the germline V gene are WNHNN and SYGVQD (reference sequence). The CDR3 region has the DNA TGCGCCAGCAGTGCGGGGACAGGGGGCTGGAATGAGCAGTTCTTC. It yields the protein CASSAGTGGWNEQFF.

Many counts were recorded for this clone. V usage is TRBV28 and J usage is TRBJ2-3, with 10 bases identical to TRBD2. V was clipped by 4 bases and J by 2 bases; unmatched bases: 9. Germline lookup yields CDR1 MDHEN and CDR2 SYDVKM. The CDR3 loop spans 17 amino acids. CDR3 region: CASSSPLGLADTDTQYF. The DNA for the CDR3 is TGTGCCAGCAGTTCTCCCCTAGGACTAGCGGACACAGATACGCAGTATTTT.

This chain uses TRBV9 with TRBJ2-1; the match to TRBD2 covers 12 bases. Germline V gene data show CDR1 as SGDLS and CDR2 as YYNGEE. The CDR3 contains 18 residues. The V segment lost 0 bases and the J segment 4 bases; nucleotides outside the gene matches: 8. The CDR3 coding sequence is TGTGCCAGCAGCGTAGGACTAGCGGGGGCCAGGACTTACAATGAGCAGTTCTTC. Its translation: CASSVGLAGARTYNEQFF.

The sample holds a few counts of this clone. This chain joins TRBV19 and TRBJ1-1; 7 nucleotides agree with TRBD1. The CDR3 contains 15 residues. Germline lookup yields CDR1 LNHDA and CDR2 SQIVND (reference sequence). V lost 5 bases and J lost 0; bases outside the gene matches: 6. The DNA for the CDR3 is TGTGCCAGTAGTGCGTTGACAGGGCTGAACACTGAAGCTTTCTTT. The encoded protein is CASSALTGLNTEAFF.